One and the same sample provided the 25 T cell receptor beta chains below, sequenced in a study of shared clonotypes between healthy human individuals (dated by TCRdb to 2020 to 2022). The method behind the library was the immunoSEQ multiplex PCR assay. TCRdb provides this immuneACCESS table in a form limited to in-frame rearrangements. Some clones are lacking; in checked studies, under half of them reflect an unresolved V gene, and why the rest are absent is not known. The table for this sample lists millions of clones; around nine tenths of them were counted only once. Under 0.15% of the sample rests with the top ten. The sequencing sample was made of naive CD4+ T cells sorted from blood. This specimen's cell subset or site label, per the study, means: CD45RA+ positively selected. These receptors all stem from a man between 18 and 35 years old in good health.

The chain joins TRBV5-1 to TRBJ1-3, with unresolved D. Per germline, CDR1 SGHRS and CDR2 YFSETQ. CDR3 length: 15 residues. Trimming took 0 bases from V and 0 from J, leaving 7 bases between them. The CDR3: CASSLASASGNTIYF. CDR3 bases: TGCGCCAGCAGCTTGGCTTCAGCCTCTGGAAACACCATATATTTT.

The CDR3 coding sequence is TGTGCCAGCAGCGCGTCCGGGAACTCTGGAAACACCATATATTTT. Translated, it gives CASSASGNSGNTIYF. This chain joins TRBV27 and TRBJ1-3, with unresolved D. Trimming cost V 6 bases and J 0 bases, with 12 bases left between them. Germline V gene data show CDR1 as MNHEY and CDR2 as SMNVEV (reference sequence). This CDR3 spans 15 amino acids.

The chain carries TRBV4-2 and TRBJ2-7; TRBD2 aligns across 11 bases. This CDR3 region has 18 residues. Germline V gene data show CDR1 as LGHNA and CDR2 as YNFKEQ. V trimming: 4 bases; J trimming: 2 bases; junction bases outside the gene matches: 13. CDR3 sequence reads: CASSPLTSLAGGTYEQYF. The CDR3 coding sequence is TGTGCCAGCAGCCCCCTCACATCCCTAGCGGGGGGCACCTACGAGCAGTACTTC.

The chain uses TRBV7-6 and TRBJ2-3; the match to TRBD2 covers 9 bases. The CDR3 length is 15 residues. V shed 4 bases, J shed 6 bases, and the junction held 8 bases outside the gene matches. Germline loops: CDR1 SGHVS, CDR2 FNYEAQ. The CDR3 DNA is TGTGCCAGCAGCTACCGTAGCGGGAGCGGGGATACGCAGTATTTT. Translated, it gives CASSYRSGSGDTQYF. Variable domain in full (rest from reference TRBV7-6 and TRBJ2-3): GAGVSQSPRYKVTKRGQDVALRCDPISGHVSLYWYRQALGQGPEFLTYFNYEAQQDKSGLPNDRFSAERPEGSISTLTIQRTEQRDSAMYRCASSYRSGSGDTQYFGPGTRLTVL.

V and J are TRBV5-1 and TRBJ2-3, with a possible D match to TRBD2 (6 bases). Per germline, CDR1 SGHRS and CDR2 YFSETQ. V lost 6 bases, J lost 6 bases, and 20 bases lay in between. There are 15 residues in the CDR3. Written as DNA, the CDR3 is TGCGCCAGCACCGCCCCGGGACTCCCTAGGGATACGCAGTATTTT. Its translation is CASTAPGLPRDTQYF.

This chain uses TRBV4-1 with TRBJ2-7; D is unresolved. This CDR3 contains 14 residues. Trimming stripped 1 base from V and 3 bases from J, with 10 bases between. Germline V gene lookup returns CDR1 MGHRA and CDR2 YSYEKL. The CDR3 nucleotides are TGCGCCAGCAGCCAAGCCGCTGCGTTCTACGAGCAGTACTTC. This translates into CASSQAAAFYEQYF.

The rearrangement links TRBV19 to TRBJ1-3; D is ambiguous. The V and J ends lost 3 bases and 4 bases respectively, with 13 bases between them. CDR3 length: 15 residues. From germline, CDR1 is LNHDA and CDR2 SQIVND (reference sequence). The chain's CDR3 is CASSIFSQSGNTIYF. The DNA of the CDR3 is TGTGCCAGTAGTATTTTTAGCCAGTCGGGAAACACCATATATTTT.

The gene calls are TRBV6-5 and TRBJ1-6; D is ambiguous. The germline V gene has CDR1 MNHEY and CDR2 SVGAGI. Trimming took off 0 bases at V and 3 bases at J, with 6 bases between the two ends. CDR3 length: 15 amino acids. CDR3 sequence (DNA): TGTGCCAGCAGTTACTCGGGGAACTATAATTCACCCCTCCACTTT. Amino acid sequence: CASSYSGNYNSPLHF.

The rearrangement joins TRBV5-1 to TRBJ2-1; 10 bases match TRBD2. In germline, CDR1 is SGHRS, CDR2 YFSETQ. This CDR3 has 15 amino acids. The J segment lost 7 bases and the V segment lost 2 bases, leaving 6 bases of the junction unmatched. The CDR3 reads CASSFSTSGVNEQFF. In nucleotides, the CDR3 is TGCGCCAGCAGCTTCAGTACTAGCGGGGTAAATGAGCAGTTCTTC.

In its sample, this clone was seen once. The chain has TRBV19 and TRBJ2-1, with D perhaps TRBD1 or TRBD2 (10 bases each). Germline CDR1 is LNHDA and CDR2 is SQIVND (reference sequence). Trimming removed 5 bases at V and 8 bases at J, with 34 bases between. The CDR3 contains 20 residues. For the CDR3, the DNA is TGTGCCAGTAGTTCGACAGGGGGCGTAAGGTTTAGCGGGAGGATTGATGAGCAGTTCTTC. This sequence encodes CASSSTGGVRFSGRIDEQFF.

The chain uses TRBV5-1 and TRBJ2-1; D perhaps matches TRBD2 (5 bases). V dropped 4 bases and J dropped 2 bases, with 16 bases sitting between them. The CDR3 loop spans 16 amino acids. Germline assignment: CDR1 SGHRS and CDR2 YFSETQ. For the CDR3, the DNA is TGCGCCAGCAGCCCGATCGCGGCCGGGGCCTACAATGAGCAGTTCTTC. Residues: CASSPIAAGAYNEQFF.

Turning to this clone: One junction end disagrees with the germline gene, perhaps due to a read error. Other DNA sequences in the same sample also yield this CDR3. The chain is built from TRBV7-2 and TRBJ1-5; no firm D call. The germline V gene has CDR1 SGHTA and CDR2 FQGNSA. This CDR3 contains 12 residues. Here the CDR3 reads CASSSYNQPQHF. CDR3 bases: TGTGCCAGCAGCTCCTACAATCAACCCCAGCATTTT.

The chain employs TRBV7-6 and TRBJ1-1; the D is unclear. Trimming left V 9 bases short and J 0 bases short, with 5 bases between. Germline V gene sequence: CDR1 SGHVS, CDR2 FNYEAQ. The CDR3 totals 11 residues. CDR3 sequence (DNA): TGTGCCAGTGAGGTGAACACTGAAGCTTTCTTT. Translation: CASEVNTEAFF.

This clone was seen a single time. The gene calls are TRBV7-2 and TRBJ1-3, with D perhaps TRBD1 (6 bases). The V end was cut by 4 bases, the J end by 1 base, with 14 bases between. From germline, CDR1 is SGHTA and CDR2 FQGNSA. CDR3 length: 16 residues. The CDR3 DNA reads as TGTGCCAGCAGCTCGGTACAGGGTCTATCTGGAAACACCATATATTTT. Protein: CASSSVQGLSGNTIYF.

Points on this clone: The same CDR3 also results from other DNA sequences found in this sample. The chain recombines TRBV11-2 with TRBJ2-5, with a possible D match to TRBD1 (6 bases). Germline CDR1 reads SGHAT; CDR2 reads FQNNGV. V gave up 6 bases and J gave up 1 base, with 9 bases separating them. CDR3 length: 13 amino acids. CDR3 protein: CASRPTGQETQYF. CDR3 in DNA: TGTGCCAGCAGACCGACAGGCCAAGAGACCCAGTACTTC.

This clone has only one observation. This chain connects TRBV7-6 to TRBJ2-5; 11 nucleotides match TRBD2. The CDR3 has 16 residues. J was trimmed by 2 bases and V by 2 bases; bases with no gene match: 4. Germline CDR1 is SGHVS and CDR2 is FNYEAQ. The CDR3 protein is CASSLTTSGIQETQYF. DNA for the CDR3: TGTGCCAGCAGCTTAACGACTAGCGGGATTCAAGAGACCCAGTACTTC.

V usage is TRBV4-1 and J usage is TRBJ2-2; TRBD1 aligns across 7 bases. Trimming removed 1 base from V and 2 bases from J; junction bases left unmatched: 4. Germline assignment: CDR1 MGHRA and CDR2 YSYEKL. The CDR3 consists of 16 residues. The CDR3 spells CASSQVGTANTGELFF. The DNA of the CDR3 is TGCGCCAGCAGCCAAGTCGGGACAGCCAACACCGGGGAGCTGTTTTTT.

The chain combines TRBV2 with TRBJ2-5; 8 bases fit TRBD2. Germline trimming cut 6 bases from V and 7 bases from J; bases unmatched to any gene: 10. The CDR3 consists of 14 residues. Germline loops: CDR1 SNHLY, CDR2 FYNNEI. The CDR3 reads CASSTIAGIGTQYF. The CDR3 region has the DNA TGTGCCAGCAGCACGATAGCGGGGATTGGGACCCAGTACTTC.

The rearrangement uses TRBV4-1 and TRBJ2-5, with D perhaps TRBD2 (6 bases). The CDR3 is 15 amino acids. Trimming took off 1 base at V and 4 bases at J, with 13 bases between the two ends. Germline CDR1 MGHRA, CDR2 YSYEKL. The CDR3 loop reads CASSQAGTLRETQYF. In DNA form, the CDR3 reads TGCGCCAGCAGCCAAGCCGGGACTCTCCGAGAGACCCAGTACTTC.

This clone showed up just once. This chain uses TRBV5-4 with TRBJ2-1; D is uncertain. CDR1 is SGHNT and CDR2 is YYREEE in the germline V gene (reference sequence). Deletions cut 3 bases from V and 6 bases from J, with 16 bases between. This CDR3 region has 15 residues. The CDR3: CASSSAGLKPNEQFF. The CDR3 DNA sequence: TGTGCCAGCAGCTCGGCAGGCCTCAAGCCCAATGAGCAGTTCTTC.

This clone was detected once. This rearrangement joins TRBV5-1 to TRBJ2-3; TRBD2 aligns across 8 bases. V dropped 0 bases and J dropped 2; count of bases not matched to a gene: 5. In germline, CDR1 is SGHRS, CDR2 YFSETQ. The CDR3 consists of 16 residues. CDR3 residues: CASSLANSGATDTQYF. DNA of the CDR3: TGCGCCAGCAGCTTGGCCAATAGCGGGGCCACAGATACGCAGTATTTT.

With regard to this clone: The sample contains more than one DNA sequence encoding this CDR3. The genes are TRBV7-9 and TRBJ2-5; no reliable D call. This CDR3 comprises 11 residues. Germline values: CDR1 SEHNR, CDR2 FQNEAQ (reference sequence). V gave up 5 bases and J gave up 1 base, with 2 bases separating them. The CDR3 DNA reads TGTGCCAGCAGCGGCCAAGAGACCCAGTACTTC. It translates to CASSGQETQYF.

V gene TRBV21-1 combines with J gene TRBJ1-1. TRBV21-1 is noted as a pseudogene. This CDR3 is built from 13 residues. CDR3: CASSKAPNTEAFF. For the CDR3, the DNA is TGTGCCAGCAGCAAAGCCCCGAACACTGAAGCTTTCTTT.

As concerns this clone: Distinct nucleotide sequences in the sample also encode this CDR3. The chain joins TRBV6-5 to TRBJ1-3; maybe TRBD1 (5 bases). CDR1 and CDR2 from the germline V gene are MNHEY and SVGAGI. V lost 2 bases, J lost 1 base, and 6 bases lay in between. CDR3 size: 14 residues. The chain's CDR3 is CASSYRGSGNTIYF. CDR3 DNA: TGTGCCAGCAGTTACAGGGGTTCTGGAAACACCATATATTTT.

This rearrangement joins TRBV5-8 to TRBJ1-5; maybe TRBD1 (6 bases). The CDR3 runs to 16 residues. From germline, CDR1 is SGHTS and CDR2 YDEGEE. V was pared by 4 bases and J by 0 bases, with 14 bases between. This CDR3 is CASSRGGTNSNQPQHF. DNA for the CDR3: TGTGCCAGCAGCCGCGGTGGGACAAATAGCAATCAGCCCCAGCATTTT.